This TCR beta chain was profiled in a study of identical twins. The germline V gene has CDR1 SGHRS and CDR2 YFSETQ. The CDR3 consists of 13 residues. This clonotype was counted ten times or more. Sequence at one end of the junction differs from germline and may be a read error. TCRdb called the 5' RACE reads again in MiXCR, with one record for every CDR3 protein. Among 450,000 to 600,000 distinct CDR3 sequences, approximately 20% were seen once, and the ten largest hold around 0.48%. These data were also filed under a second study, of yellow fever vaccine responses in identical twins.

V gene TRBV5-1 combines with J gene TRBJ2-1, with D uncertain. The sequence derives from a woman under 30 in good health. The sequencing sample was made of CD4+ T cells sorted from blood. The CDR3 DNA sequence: TGCGCCAGCAGTTTGGCAGCCTTAGATGAGCAGTTCTTC. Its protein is CASSLAALDEQFF.